This T cell receptor beta chain was recorded in a study of cytomegalovirus exposure and HLA in healthy donors. Study-wide background: For the roughly 400 genotyped donors, roughly 81% fell within the Caucasian-associated ancestry cluster. Points from the study as a whole: TRBV6-2, TRBV6-3 and some other V segments were excluded as indistinguishable. The study put 150 to 200 TCR beta chains on its list as cytomegalovirus-associated.

Of note for this clone: The antigen remains unidentified.

13 Jbeta primers and 60 Vbeta primers were used for the PCR. Clones were sequenced by immunoSEQ multiplex PCR, and TCRdb holds only the in-frame ones, with some missing. The sample records approximately 53,000 clones, 80% being singletons. Healthy bone marrow donors made up the donor group. The CDR3 is 15 amino acids. V dropped 5 bases and J dropped 7; count of bases not matched to a gene: 10. The germline V gene encodes CDR1 SEHNR and CDR2 FQNEAQ (reference sequence). This TCR was sampled from a man younger than 45 in good health and CMV-seropositive. The chain uses TRBV7-9 and TRBJ1-4; TRBD1 agrees at 7 bases. The source material was PBMCs. As DNA, the CDR3 is TGTGCCAGCAGCCCGGACAGGACGGAGAGTGAAAAACTGTTTTTT. It encodes CASSPDRTESEKLFF.